This T cell receptor (beta chain) was obtained from a study of high-grade serous ovarian cancer treatment subgroups. Tumor samples were obtained before definitive surgery or chemotherapy. The V end was cut by 6 bases, the J end by 4 bases, with 10 bases between. The CDR3 runs 12 residues. CDR1 WSHSY and CDR2 SAAADI come from the germline V gene. Produced via immunoSEQ multiplex PCR; TCRdb's table is partial and in-frame only. This sample carries 2,000 to 3,000 clones, approximately 72% of them seen once, and the ten largest clones take 10% to 15%. J is TRBJ2-7 and V is TRBV10-2, with D hard to call. This TCR was sampled from a human donor with high-grade serous ovarian cancer. The specimen sequenced was tumor tissue. Written as DNA, the CDR3 is TGCGCCAGCAGGGGCGATAGTTACGAGCAGTACTTC. This encodes CASRGDSYEQYF.